This T cell receptor (beta chain) was found in a study of shared clonotypes between healthy human individuals. Study overall: There were three CD4 naive, three CD4 memory, two CD8 naive and one CD8 memory plates per donor.

DNA at about 0.2 ug, 30,000 or so T cell genomes, went into sorted-subset replicate PCRs. The assay was immunoSEQ multiplex PCR, and TCRdb's table has in-frame clones only and misses some. The data show over a million clones, with approximately 98.5% seen just once and roughly 0.35% held by the top ten. The table lists this clone with a count of one. There are 14 residues in the CDR3. The ends were cut back, 4 bases at V and 7 bases at J, with 14 bases in the middle. Germline assignment: CDR1 SGHTA and CDR2 FQGNSA. This receptor was obtained from a man younger than 40 in good health. Source material: naive CD4+ T cells sorted from blood. Subset noted: CD45RA+ positively selected. The rearrangement joins TRBV7-2 to TRBJ1-3; possible D gene TRBD1, 5 bases. For the CDR3, the DNA is TGTGCCAGCAGCTCGACGGGGCGGGTGAACACCATATATTTT. It encodes CASSSTGRVNTIYF. The full variable domain, in which reference TRBV7-2 and TRBJ1-3 provide the parts outside the CDR3, is GAGVSQSPSNKVTEKGKDVELRCDPISGHTALYWYRQSLGQGLEFLIYFQGNSAPDKSGLPSDRFSAERTGGSVSTLTIQRTQQEDSAVYLCASSSTGRVNTIYFGEGSWLTVV.